These 15 T cell receptor beta chains came from one sample sequenced in a study of OX40 agonist ivuxolimab in advanced cancers. TCRdb keeps only in-frame clones here, not all; method: immunoSEQ multiplex PCR. The sample holds 30,000 to 45,000 clones, 80% to 90% seen once. Material: CD4+ or CD8+ T cells sorted from blood, obtained in a trial of the OX40 agonist ivuxolimab. The receptors were gathered from an adult with an advanced solid tumor such as melanoma, head and neck, liver or kidney cancer.

J is TRBJ1-4 and V is TRBV7-9; perhaps TRBD1 as D (5 bases). The CDR3 has 14 amino acids. Germline V gene lookup returns CDR1 SEHNR and CDR2 FQNEAQ (reference sequence). V gave up 5 bases and J gave up 8 bases, with 15 bases separating them. The CDR3 nucleotides read TGTGCCAGCAGCACTACACTTAGGGGCGAAAAACTGTTTTTT. Translation gives CASSTTLRGEKLFF. The whole variable domain, filled in from reference TRBV7-9 and TRBJ1-4, reads DTGVSQNPRHKITKRGQNVTFRCDPISEHNRLYWYRQTLGQGPEFLTYFQNEAQLEKSRLLSDRFSAERPKGSFSTLEIQRTEQGDSAMYLCASSTTLRGEKLFFGSGTQLSVL.

The chain employs TRBV11-2 and TRBJ2-5; 12 bases are a match to TRBD2. This CDR3 spans 15 amino acids. Germline trimming cut 4 bases from V and 9 bases from J; bases unmatched to any gene: 9. Germline V gene data show CDR1 as SGHAT and CDR2 as FQNNGV. The CDR3 DNA reads TGTGCCAGCAGCTCCGGGACTAGCGGGTGGTTGGCCCAGTACTTC. Its protein is CASSSGTSGWLAQYF.

The rearrangement joins TRBV23-1 to TRBJ2-1, with 10 nucleotides matching TRBD2. TRBV23-1 is an open reading frame, and its role is uncertain. V was pared by 0 bases and J by 9 bases, with 11 bases of the junction left unmatched. This CDR3 is 17 amino acids long. This CDR3 is CASSQSWLAGGCFEQFF. The CDR3 DNA is TGCGCCAGCAGTCAATCGTGGTTAGCGGGGGGTTGTTTTGAGCAGTTCTTC.

The rearrangement uses TRBV7-9 and TRBJ2-5; D gene unclear. CDR3 length equals 12 residues. Between the trimmed V and J ends, which lost 5 bases and 5 bases, there was a span of 9 bases. CDR1 is SEHNR and CDR2 is FQNEAQ in the germline V gene (reference sequence). The CDR3 is CASSLGAETQYF. Written as DNA, the CDR3 is TGTGCCAGCAGCCTTGGAGCGGAGACCCAGTACTTC.

The table lists this clone with a count of one. The chain has TRBV12-5 and TRBJ2-3; 7 bases fit TRBD1. CDR1 and CDR2 from the germline V gene are LGHNT and FRNRAP. This CDR3 has 16 amino acids. Unmatched junction bases numbered 6, after V lost 2 bases and J lost 1 base. The CDR3 loop reads CASGLYDRVGTDTQYF. DNA of the CDR3: TGTGCTAGTGGTTTGTACGACAGGGTCGGCACAGATACGCAGTATTTT.

The rearrangement joins TRBV7-9 to TRBJ2-7; tentative D call: TRBD1 (6 bases). Germline values: CDR1 SEHNR, CDR2 FQNEAQ (reference sequence). This CDR3 has 14 amino acids. Trimming shortened V by 5 bases and J by 2 bases, and 13 bases separated the two germline ends. The CDR3 reads CASSGDTVPYEQYF. The CDR3 DNA reads as TGTGCCAGCAGCGGGGACACCGTGCCCTACGAGCAGTACTTC.

The chain joins TRBV2 to TRBJ2-1; D is ambiguous. This CDR3 comprises 10 residues. Deletions cut 8 bases from V and 7 bases from J, with 6 bases between. In germline, CDR1 is SNHLY, CDR2 FYNNEI. CDR3 DNA sequence: TGTGCCAGCCGATGGAATGAGCAGTTCTTC. Encoded protein: CASRWNEQFF.

This chain joins TRBV23-1 and TRBJ2-1; TRBD1 matches 7 bases. TRBV23-1 is annotated as an ORF whose role is uncertain. The CDR3 extends over 16 amino acids. The J segment lost 10 bases and the V segment lost 5 bases, leaving 17 bases of the junction unmatched. The CDR3 nucleotides read TGCGCCAGCAGTTCATACCGGGACAGACTTCGGCGGGAGCAGTTCTTC. Encoded protein: CASSSYRDRLRREQFF.

The V call is TRBV19, the J call TRBJ2-7; D is possibly TRBD2 (5 bases). CDR1 is LNHDA, CDR2 SQIVND, per germline (reference sequence). Trimming took off 4 bases at V and 0 bases at J, with 10 bases between the two ends. This CDR3 is 14 amino acids long. Here the CDR3 DNA reads TGTGCCAGTAGTAGGAGAGCGGACTCCTACGAGCAGTACTTC. It codes for CASSRRADSYEQYF.

This clone was seen only once. The gene calls are TRBV6-5 and TRBJ2-5; 8 bases align to TRBD1. The J call is in doubt because the DNA end fits TRBJ2-7 better. The length of the CDR3 is 15 residues. Germline lookup yields CDR1 MNHEY and CDR2 SVGAGI. CDR3 in amino acids: CASRPTGGRSYEQYF. DNA of the CDR3: TGTGCCAGCAGGCCAACAGGGGGGCGGTCCTACGAGCAGTACTTC.

This clone was found once. The chain joins TRBV15 to TRBJ1-3; D call uncertain. V was cut by 1 base and J by 0 bases, with 1 base left in between. The CDR3 runs to 13 residues. Germline-derived CDR1 and CDR2 are LNHNV and YYDKDF (reference sequence). Here the CDR3 DNA reads TGTGCCACCAGCAGAGGCTCTGGAAACACCATATATTTT. Its translation: CATSRGSGNTIYF.

The V and J genes are TRBV6-1 and TRBJ2-5; D ambiguous. The V end was cut by 3 bases, the J end by 5 bases, with 4 bases between. The CDR3 is made up of 11 amino acids. Germline V gene sequence: CDR1 MNHNS, CDR2 SASEGT. As DNA, the CDR3 is TGTGCCAGCAGTGAGGCGGAGACCCAGTACTTC. Translation gives CASSEAETQYF.

This clone was detected only a few times. CDR3 residues: CASSSAYEQYF. In DNA form, the CDR3 reads TGTGCCAGCAGCTCGGCCTACGAGCAGTACTTC. The chain carries TRBV7-2 and TRBJ2-7; no clear D gene. Germline V gene lookup returns CDR1 SGHTA and CDR2 FQGNSA. The CDR3 is made up of 11 amino acids. Trimming removed 4 bases at V and 2 bases at J, with 3 bases between.

This chain links TRBV11-2 with TRBJ2-1; D is unresolved. CDR3 length equals 13 residues. The ends were cut back, 8 bases at V and 8 bases at J, with 16 bases in the middle. Germline values: CDR1 SGHAT, CDR2 FQNNGV. The CDR3 nucleotides are TGTGCCAGCCAGCTGCCCTCGGTGGATGAGCAGTTCTTC. This encodes CASQLPSVDEQFF.

The genes are TRBV2 and TRBJ1-4; D might be TRBD1 (6 bases). The CDR3 extends over 15 amino acids. Germline CDR1 is SNHLY and CDR2 is FYNNEI. V shed 3 bases and J shed 5 bases, with 13 bases lying between them. This chain's CDR3 is CASSEQGSRNEKLFF. As DNA, the CDR3 is TGTGCCAGCAGTGAGCAGGGGAGCCGAAATGAAAAACTGTTTTTT. Variable domain in full (rest from reference TRBV2 and TRBJ1-4): EPEVTQTPSHQVTQMGQEVILRCVPISNHLYFYWYRQILGQKVEFLVSFYNNEISEKSEIFDDQFSVERPDGSNFTLKIRSTKLEDSAMYFCASSEQGSRNEKLFFGSGTQLSVL.